This T cell receptor (beta chain) came from a study of control samples from healthy donors and cancer patients. Sequenced by immunoSEQ multiplex PCR; TCRdb stores in-frame clones only, minus some. Here the sample spans 130,000 to 150,000 clones, just under 95% being singletons. The source of this sequence is a man in his sixties with colorectal cancer. Sequencing was performed on PBMCs.

CDR3 nucleotides: TGTGCCAGCAGCTTGAGACAAACGGAGAGTAATTCACCCCTCCACTTT. It is translated as CASSLRQTESNSPLHF. The chain employs TRBV7-2 and TRBJ1-6; the D is unclear. Germline lookup yields CDR1 SGHTA and CDR2 FQGNSA. Trimming removed 3 bases from V and 6 bases from J, with 15 bases in between. The CDR3 length is 16 residues.